The 20 T cell receptor beta chains reported below all come from one sample, sequenced in a study of shared clonotypes between healthy human individuals. This table comes from immunoSEQ multiplex PCR, and its TCRdb copy is limited to in-frame clones, with some not included. The table shows approximately 470,000 clones, with 81% occurring only once. The sample comprised PBMCs. Receptors originate from a woman aged 40-49 years in good health. Some clones in this sample may be carry-over from other donors' samples.

The CDR3 loop reads CASSLYTLNEAFF. As DNA, the CDR3 is TGTGCCAGCTCACTGTACACCCTAAATGAAGCTTTCTTT. The V and J genes are TRBV18 and TRBJ1-1; D gene uncertain. Germline V gene sequence: CDR1 KGHSH, CDR2 LQKENI. V was shortened by 4 bases and J by 7 bases, with 13 bases between the two germline ends. CDR3 length equals 13 residues. Supplemented by reference TRBV18 and TRBJ1-1, the full variable domain reads NAGVMQNPRHLVRRRGQEARLRCSPMKGHSHVYWYRQLPEEGLKFMVYLQKENIIDESGMPKERFSAEFPKEGPSILRIQQVVRGDSAAYFCASSLYTLNEAFFGQGTRLTVV.

About this clone itself: A single base separates this from a much larger clone, so it may be a read error. The V gene is TRBV6-1, the J gene TRBJ2-5; D is undetermined. The CDR3 runs to 12 residues. Germline V gene data show CDR1 as MNHNS and CDR2 as SASEGT. With 4 bases removed from V and 0 bases from J, the gap between germline ends came to 3 bases. The CDR3 here is CASSGYQETQYF. The CDR3 nucleotides read TGTGCCAGCAGTGGGTACCAAGAGACCCAGTACTTC.

About this clone itself: With only one base between it and a far larger clone, this is likely a read error. The chain recombines TRBV6-5 with TRBJ1-5, with D possibly TRBD1 on 5 matching bases. Germline CDR1 reads MNHEY; CDR2 reads SVGAGI. This CDR3 is built from 15 residues. The CDR3 coding sequence is TGTGCCAGCAGTCCACAGTGGGGGGGGAGTCAGCTCCAGCATTTT. Its translation: CASSPQWGGSQLQHF.

Comments on this clone: A far larger clone is one base from this, pointing to a likely read error. The sample holds other DNA sequences that translate to the same CDR3. V usage is TRBV11-2 and J usage is TRBJ2-7; TRBD1 might be the D (6 bases). The CDR3 totals 12 residues. Trimming cost V 9 bases and J 4 bases, with 13 bases left between them. Germline CDR1 and CDR2: SGHAT and FQNNGV. As DNA, the CDR3 is TGTGCCAGTAGCCAGGGGTCATACGAGCAGTACTTC. Residues: CASSQGSYEQYF.

About this clone itself: A far larger clone is a single base away, which makes a read error likely. V usage is TRBV7-2 and J usage is TRBJ1-1; D might be TRBD1 (6 bases). Germline CDR1 reads SGHTA; CDR2 reads FQGNSA. CDR3 length: 15 residues. V gave up 3 bases and J gave up 4 bases, with 15 bases separating them. CDR3 DNA sequence: TGTGCCAGCAGCTTCGGACAGAACATGAGCACTGAAGCTTTCTTT. This codes for CASSFGQNMSTEAFF.

CDR3: CAWSRVGEKLFF. CDR3 bases: TGTGCCTGGAGTCGGGTTGGTGAAAAACTGTTTTTT. V usage is TRBV30 and J usage is TRBJ1-4; unclear D gene. Germline V lookup: CDR1 GTSNPN, CDR2 SVGIG (reference sequence). The CDR3 covers 12 residues. The V gene lost 2 bases and the J gene lost 7 bases, with 8 bases spanning the gap. The full variable domain, its missing parts supplied by reference TRBV30 and TRBJ1-4, is SQTIHQWPATLVQPVGSPLSLECTVEGTSNPNLYWYRQAAGRGLQLLFYSVGIGQISSEVPQNLSASRPQDRQFILSSKKLLLSDSGFYLCAWSRVGEKLFFGSGTQLSVL.

With respect to this clone: At the DNA level, this CDR3 is encoded by other sequences in the same sample as well. The chain is built from TRBV5-1 and TRBJ2-7; possibly TRBD1 for D (6 bases). The ends were cut back, 4 bases at V and 1 base at J, with 9 bases in the middle. Germline CDR1 is SGHRS and CDR2 is YFSETQ. The CDR3 has 13 residues. CDR3 residues: CASSPDSSYEQYF. The CDR3 coding sequence is TGCGCCAGCAGCCCGGACAGTTCCTACGAGCAGTACTTC.

This clone showed up just once. The chain couples TRBV28 to TRBJ1-4; no clear D gene. The CDR3 consists of 16 residues. V lost 6 bases and J lost 0, with 14 bases in between. Germline loops: CDR1 MDHEN, CDR2 SYDVKM. CDR3 bases: TGTGCCAGCAGCCGCCTCACGTTTGCAACTAATGAAAAACTGTTTTTT. It translates to CASSRLTFATNEKLFF.

This chain links TRBV30 with TRBJ1-5, with a weak D call TRBD1 (5 bases). The CDR3 has 14 residues. Trimming cost V 2 bases and J 4 bases, with 12 bases left between them. Germline CDR1 is GTSNPN and CDR2 is SVGIG (reference sequence). The CDR3 bases are TGTGCCTGGAGTAAGGGACGGAATAATCAGCCCCAGCATTTT. Amino acid sequence: CAWSKGRNNQPQHF.

The CDR3 sequence is CASREDRVANTGELFF. In DNA form, the CDR3 reads TGCGCCAGCAGGGAGGACAGGGTAGCGAACACCGGGGAGCTGTTTTTT. The V and J genes are TRBV5-1 and TRBJ2-2; 8 nucleotides line up with TRBD1. This CDR3 is 16 amino acids long. The ends lost 5 bases at V and 0 bases at J; junction bases unmatched: 6. CDR1 SGHRS and CDR2 YFSETQ come from the germline V gene.

The chain employs TRBV19 and TRBJ2-7; TRBD1 aligns across 11 bases. Germline V gene data show CDR1 as LNHDA and CDR2 as SQIVND (reference sequence). The CDR3 runs to 14 residues. Trimming at V came to 6 bases and at J to 12 bases, leaving 13 bases not matched to a gene. The CDR3 region has the DNA TGTGCCAGTAGCGCCGGGACAGGGGGGAAAGGTCTGTACTTC. This codes for CASSAGTGGKGLYF.

Remarks on this clone: It is likely a read error: a sequence one base away is far more abundant. The chain carries TRBV27 and TRBJ2-3; 10 bases map to TRBD2. Looked up from germline, CDR1 is MNHEY and CDR2 is SMNVEV (reference sequence). The CDR3 length is 15 residues. V trimming: 5 bases; J trimming: 2 bases; junction bases outside the gene matches: 4. Written as DNA, the CDR3 is TGTGCCAGCAGTCTAGCGGGAGACTACACAGATACGCAGTATTTT. Amino acids: CASSLAGDYTDTQYF.

The CDR3 here is CASTASGNNEQFF. In nucleotides, the CDR3 is TGCGCCAGCACGGCTAGCGGGAACAATGAGCAGTTCTTC. The chain combines TRBV5-1 with TRBJ2-1, with 9 bases lining up with TRBD2. Losses at the gene ends were 6 bases for V and 5 bases for J; bases not matched to a gene: 3. In germline, CDR1 is SGHRS, CDR2 YFSETQ. The CDR3 loop spans 13 amino acids.

The chain links TRBV5-1 to TRBJ2-2; 16 bases fit TRBD2. Germline V lookup: CDR1 SGHRS, CDR2 YFSETQ. This CDR3 is built from 17 residues. V dropped 4 bases and J dropped 6; count of bases not matched to a gene: 6. CDR3 protein: CASSPGLAGGPAGELFF. Written as DNA, the CDR3 is TGCGCCAGCAGCCCGGGACTAGCGGGAGGGCCGGCCGGGGAGCTGTTTTTT.

This clone was seen once. V gene TRBV4-2 combines with J gene TRBJ2-2; weak D call: TRBD1 (6 bases). Germline V gene data show CDR1 as LGHNA and CDR2 as YNFKEQ. Trimming took off 0 bases at V and 7 bases at J, with 18 bases between the two ends. This CDR3 comprises 17 residues. The CDR3 is CASSQDLLRGTGGELFF. The CDR3 DNA reads TGTGCCAGCAGCCAAGATCTTCTTAGGGGGACCGGCGGGGAGCTGTTTTTT.

A word on this clone: A single base is all that separates this from a far larger clone, so a read error is likely. Other DNA sequences in the same sample also yield this CDR3. This chain's CDR3 is CASSTDRGGEKLFF. In DNA form, the CDR3 reads TGTGCCAGCAGTACGGACAGGGGAGGTGAAAAACTGTTTTTT. The rearrangement uses TRBV2 and TRBJ1-4; 9 nucleotides align to TRBD1. V lost 5 bases and J lost 7; bases outside the gene matches: 5. The CDR3 totals 14 residues. Germline CDR1 reads SNHLY; CDR2 reads FYNNEI.

This clone appeared a few times. A far larger clone is a single base away, which makes a read error likely. The chain uses TRBV28 and TRBJ1-5; D is ambiguous. V dropped 4 bases and J dropped 5 bases, with 3 bases sitting between them. The CDR3 consists of 11 residues. Germline CDR1 reads MDHEN; CDR2 reads SYDVKM. The CDR3 here is CASSSDQPQHF. CDR3 coding DNA: TGTGCCAGCAGTTCGGATCAGCCCCAGCATTTT.

The table lists this clone with a count of one. This sequence joins TRBV4-3 and TRBJ2-2; 7 bases are shared with TRBD1. CDR3 length equals 16 residues. V lost 0 bases, J lost 7 bases, and 8 bases stayed unmatched. The germline V gene encodes CDR1 LGHNA and CDR2 YSLEER. This chain's CDR3 is CASSQDLQGVFGELFF. The CDR3 region has the DNA TGCGCCAGCAGCCAAGATTTGCAGGGGGTTTTCGGGGAGCTGTTTTTT.

Concerning this clone: This specimen includes other DNA sequences encoding the same CDR3. V and J are TRBV9 and TRBJ2-7; TRBD2 agrees at 9 bases. The CDR3 covers 15 residues. In germline, CDR1 is SGDLS, CDR2 YYNGEE. Germline trimming cut 0 bases from V and 3 bases from J; bases unmatched to any gene: 4. The CDR3 here is CASSVEGTSSYEQYF. CDR3 nucleotide sequence: TGTGCCAGCAGCGTAGAGGGGACTAGCAGCTACGAGCAGTACTTC.

To note about this clone: A far larger clone is off by one base, so a read error is likely. The same CDR3 arises from other DNA sequences in this sample as well. The V and J genes are TRBV4-3 and TRBJ1-4; 7 nucleotides match TRBD1. V lost 4 bases to trimming and J lost 8 bases; unmatched junction nucleotides: 10. Per germline, CDR1 LGHNA and CDR2 YSLEER. This CDR3 region has 15 residues. The chain's CDR3 is CASSRETGKEEKLFF. CDR3 nucleotides: TGCGCCAGCAGCCGAGAGACAGGGAAAGAAGAAAAACTGTTTTTT.